Sequencing of this T cell receptor (beta chain) was carried out in a study of sequential checkpoint blockade in melanoma. Data came from immunoSEQ multiplex PCR; TCRdb stores just in-frame clones and leaves some out. Of roughly 30,000 clones in the sample, about 83% were seen once. In germline, CDR1 is MNHEY, CDR2 SVGAGI. V lost 0 bases and J lost 2; bases outside the gene matches: 4. The CDR3 totals 15 residues. Documented treatment: randomized to nivolumab then ipilimumab (arm A) or the reverse (arm B). Patients had received no earlier DNA-damaging chemotherapy. The rearrangement uses TRBV6-5 and TRBJ2-7; 7 nucleotides align to TRBD1. Sequences were derived from CD8+ T cells sorted from blood (inferred from file names), sampled from a patient given nivolumab and ipilimumab in sequence. The sequence came from a human donor with melanoma. CDR3 sequence (DNA): TGTGCCAGCAGTTACTCGGGGACAGCAACCTACGAGCAGTACTTC. It translates to CASSYSGTATYEQYF.